This T cell receptor (beta chain) came from a study of cytomegalovirus exposure and HLA in healthy donors. Background on the study: Early on, a data release was issued that held roughly 84 million unique TCRs from HLA-typed donors. Findings and caveats of the study: Highest at DRB1 and lowest at HLA-C, TCR association rates differed among HLA loci in a later analysis. An analysis was carried out at a later point. It showed that HLA-associated TCR beta chains were more clonally expanded than equally common non-associated chains. According to the study, around 180 TCR beta chains were cytomegalovirus-associated.

Deletions cut 7 bases from V and 6 bases from J, with 12 bases between. From germline, CDR1 is MNHEY and CDR2 SVGAGI. The CDR3 spans 13 residues. With respect to this clone: Its target is not known.

Primers for the PCR totalled 60 Vbeta and 13 Jbeta. Libraries were prepared by immunoSEQ multiplex PCR; TCRdb keeps only in-frame clonotypes and omits some of them. The repertoire holds more than 200,000 clones, with roughly 80% as singletons. This chain uses TRBV6-5 with TRBJ2-2; D is perhaps TRBD1 (5 bases). The sequencing input was PBMCs. This receptor was identified in a girl aged 5-17 years in good health and CMV-seronegative. The CDR3 coding sequence is TGTGCCAGCACGGACATAGTCGCCGGGGAGCTGTTTTTT. Translating it yields CASTDIVAGELFF.